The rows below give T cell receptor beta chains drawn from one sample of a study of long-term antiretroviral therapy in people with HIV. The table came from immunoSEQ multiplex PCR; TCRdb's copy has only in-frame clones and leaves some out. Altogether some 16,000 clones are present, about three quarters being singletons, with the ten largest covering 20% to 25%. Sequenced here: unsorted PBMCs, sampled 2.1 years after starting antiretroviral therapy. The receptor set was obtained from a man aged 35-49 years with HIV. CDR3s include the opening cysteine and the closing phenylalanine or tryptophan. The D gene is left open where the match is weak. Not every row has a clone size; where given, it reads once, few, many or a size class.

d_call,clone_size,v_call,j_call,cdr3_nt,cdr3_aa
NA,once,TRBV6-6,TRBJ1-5,TGTGCCAGCAGTCTATCATATGACAATCAGCCCCAGCATTTT,CASSLSYDNQPQHF
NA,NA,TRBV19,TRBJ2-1,TGTGCCAGTAGTACGGACAGTTCCTACAATGAGCAGTTCTTC,CASSTDSSYNEQFF
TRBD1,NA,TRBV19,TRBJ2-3,TGTGCCAGTAGTTTCGGACAGGGGACTAGCACAGATACGCAGTATTTT,CASSFGQGTSTDTQYF
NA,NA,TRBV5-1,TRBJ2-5,TGCGCCAGCAGCTGGGGGGAGACCCAGTACTTC,CASSWGETQYF
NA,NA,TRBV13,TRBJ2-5,TGTGCCAGCAGCTTAAGGGGAGACCAAGAGACCCAGTACTTC,CASSLRGDQETQYF
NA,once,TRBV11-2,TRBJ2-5,TGTGCCAGCAGCTTAGAGGACACCATGTACCAAGAGACCCAGTACTTC,CASSLEDTMYQETQYF
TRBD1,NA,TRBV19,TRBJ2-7,TGTGCCAGTAGTATAGATCCCGGGACAGGTACCTACGAGCAGTACTTC,CASSIDPGTGTYEQYF
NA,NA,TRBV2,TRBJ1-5,TGTGCCAGCAGTGCAGGGTACGATCAGCCCCAGCATTTT,CASSAGYDQPQHF
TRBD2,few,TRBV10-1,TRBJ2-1,TGCGCCAGCAGCCAACTAGCGGAGCGTAATGAGCAGTTCTTC,CASSQLAERNEQFF
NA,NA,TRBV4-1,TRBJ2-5,TGCGCCAGCAGCCAAGGGGGCAGGGAGACCCAGTACTTC,CASSQGGRETQYF
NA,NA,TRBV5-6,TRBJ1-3,TGTGCCAGCAGCTTGTATCAGGGCCTCGGAAACACCATATATTTT,CASSLYQGLGNTIYF
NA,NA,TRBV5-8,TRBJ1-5,TGTGCCAGCAGCCTCGGCGCGACTCAGCCCCAGCATTTT,CASSLGATQPQHF
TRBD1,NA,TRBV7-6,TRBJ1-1,TGTGCCAGCAGACACCTGACAGGGGAGAACACTGAAGCTTTCTTT,CASRHLTGENTEAFF
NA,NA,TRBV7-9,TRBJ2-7,TGTGCCAGCAGCCCAGAGGCTAGCGACGAGCAGTACTTC,CASSPEASDEQYF
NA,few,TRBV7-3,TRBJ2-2,TGTGCCAGCAGGAAAGGGACGAACACCGGGGAGCTGTTTTTT,CASRKGTNTGELFF
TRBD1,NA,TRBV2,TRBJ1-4,TGTGCCAGCAGTGGGACAGGGCTAGGTGAAAAACTGTTTTTT,CASSGTGLGEKLFF
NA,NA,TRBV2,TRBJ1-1,TGTGCCAGCAGGGGCCCAGGGTGGGACACTGAAGCTTTCTTT,CASRGPGWDTEAFF
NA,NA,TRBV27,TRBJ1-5,TGTGCCAGCAGTTGGAACAATCAGCCCCAGCATTTT,CASSWNNQPQHF
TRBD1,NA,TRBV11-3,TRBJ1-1,TGTGCCAGCAGCAAGGGACAGGGTGGCACTGAAGCTTTCTTT,CASSKGQGGTEAFF
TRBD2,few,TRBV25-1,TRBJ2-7,TGTGCCAGCAGCCCCTCGGGGGGAGCGAGGGAGTACGAGCAGTACTTC,CASSPSGGAREYEQYF
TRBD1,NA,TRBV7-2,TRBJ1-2,TGTGCCAGCAGCCTACCCGGGGACAGGGGGGCTCTTGCGAGCTACACCTTC,CASSLPGDRGALASYTF
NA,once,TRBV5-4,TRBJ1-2,TGTGCCTCCAAATGGTTGTCTGACTATGGCTACACCTTC,CASKWLSDYGYTF
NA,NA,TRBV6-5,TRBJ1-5,TGTGCCAGCAGCCTAGGGCAGGGAGGCCAGCCCCAGCATTTT,CASSLGQGGQPQHF
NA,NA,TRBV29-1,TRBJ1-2,TGCAGCGTTGACGACGGAGGTGGCTACACCTTC,CSVDDGGGYTF
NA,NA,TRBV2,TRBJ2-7,TGTGCCAGCAGTTCCACCACCGAGCAGTACTTC,CASSSTTEQYF
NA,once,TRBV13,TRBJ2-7,TGTGCCAGCAGCTCAGGGAGTACCTACGAGCAGTACTTC,CASSSGSTYEQYF
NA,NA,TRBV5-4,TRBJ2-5,TGTGCCAGCAGCTCGTACCGACAGGTACGAGAGACCCAGTACTTC,CASSSYRQVRETQYF
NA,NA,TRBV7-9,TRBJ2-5,TGTGCCAGCAGCCTCTCCGGATGGGTGGGAGAGACCCAGTACTTC,CASSLSGWVGETQYF
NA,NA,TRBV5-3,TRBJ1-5,TGTGCCAGAAGCTTGGAGGGAAATAGCAATCAGCCCCAGCATTTT,CARSLEGNSNQPQHF
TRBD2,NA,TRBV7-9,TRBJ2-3,TGTGCCAGCAGCCGACTAGCTTGGGGCACAGATACGCAGTATTTT,CASSRLAWGTDTQYF
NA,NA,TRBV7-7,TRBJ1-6,TGTGCCAGCAGCAACGGAGGCGAAGGTTCACCCCTCCACTTT,CASSNGGEGSPLHF
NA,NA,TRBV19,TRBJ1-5,TGTGCCAGTACGGACACAGAAACGTCGGGAAATCAGCCCCAGCATTTT,CASTDTETSGNQPQHF
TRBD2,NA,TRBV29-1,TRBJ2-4,TGCAGCGTTGAAGCAACTAGCGGAAACATTCAGTACTTC,CSVEATSGNIQYF
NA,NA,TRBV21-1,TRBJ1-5,TGTGCCAGCAGCAAAGTTCGACGACAGTGCAATCAGCCCCAGCATTTT,CASSKVRRQCNQPQHF
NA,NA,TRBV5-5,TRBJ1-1,TGTGCCAGCAGCTTTCAAGGCGGGAGCACTGAAGCTTTCTTT,CASSFQGGSTEAFF
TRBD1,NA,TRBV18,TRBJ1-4,TGTGCCAGCTCACCCCCAGGGGGCCAAGAAAAACTGTTTTTT,CASSPPGGQEKLFF
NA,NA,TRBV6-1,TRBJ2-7,TGTGCCAGCAGTGAGGCATACGAGCAGTACTTC,CASSEAYEQYF
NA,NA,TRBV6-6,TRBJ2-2,TGTGCCAGCAGCGAGAAGACCTACACAGGGGAGCTGTTTTTT,CASSEKTYTGELFF
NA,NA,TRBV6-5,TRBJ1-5,TGTGCCAGCAACCCGGAGTTCAGCAATCAGCCCCAGCATTTT,CASNPEFSNQPQHF
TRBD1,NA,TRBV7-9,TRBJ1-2,TGTGCCAGCAGCCCCGACAGGGCTGGTGGCTACACCTTC,CASSPDRAGGYTF
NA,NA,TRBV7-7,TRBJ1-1,TGTGCCAGCAGCATCGGACAGAACACTGAAGCTTTCTTT,CASSIGQNTEAFF